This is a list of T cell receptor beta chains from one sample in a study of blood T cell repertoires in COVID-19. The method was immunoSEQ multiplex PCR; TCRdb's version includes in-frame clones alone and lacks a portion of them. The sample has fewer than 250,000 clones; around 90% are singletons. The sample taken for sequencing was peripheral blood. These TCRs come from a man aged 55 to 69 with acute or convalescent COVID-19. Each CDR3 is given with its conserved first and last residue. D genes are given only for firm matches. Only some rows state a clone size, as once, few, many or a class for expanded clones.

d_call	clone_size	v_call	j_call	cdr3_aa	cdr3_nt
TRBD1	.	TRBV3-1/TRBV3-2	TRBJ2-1	CASSQDQGTGEQFF	TGTGCCAGCAGCCAAGATCAAGGGACAGGTGAGCAGTTCTTC
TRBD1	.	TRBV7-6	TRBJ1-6	CASSLSTGVTNSPLHF	TGTGCCAGCAGCTTATCCACAGGGGTAACGAATTCACCTCTCCACTTT
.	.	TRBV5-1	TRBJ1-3	CASSLEQAPDGNTIYF	TGCGCCAGCAGCTTGGAACAGGCCCCGGACGGAAACACCATATATTTT
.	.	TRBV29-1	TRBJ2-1	CSARPGNEQFF	TGCAGCGCCAGACCGGGCAATGAGCAGTTCTTC
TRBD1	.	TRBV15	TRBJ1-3	CATSRPGQGNTIYF	TGTGCCACCAGCAGACCGGGACAGGGAAACACCATATATTTT
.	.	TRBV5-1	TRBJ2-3	CASSLAQGRADTQYF	TGCGCCAGCAGCTTGGCACAGGGACGGGCAGATACGCAGTATTTT
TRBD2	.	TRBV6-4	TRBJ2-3	CASSTSGGAGTDTQYF	TGTGCCAGCAGTACTAGCGGGGGGGCGGGCACAGATACGCAGTATTTT
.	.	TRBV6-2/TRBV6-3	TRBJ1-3	CASSQEASGNTIYF	TGTGCCAGCAGCCAAGAGGCTTCTGGAAACACCATATATTTT
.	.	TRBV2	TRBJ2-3	CASSGQILSTDTQYF	TGTGCCAGCAGCGGACAGATCCTCAGCACAGATACGCAGTATTTT
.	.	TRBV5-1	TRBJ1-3	CASSGGHPSYPGNTIYF	TGCGCCAGCAGCGGCGGACATCCCTCATACCCTGGAAACACCATATATTTT
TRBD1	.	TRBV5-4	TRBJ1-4	CASSPDRVDEKLFF	TGTGCCAGCAGCCCCGACAGGGTGGATGAAAAACTGTTTTTT
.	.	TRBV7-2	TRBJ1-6	CASSIDRSNSPLHF	TGTGCCAGCAGCATAGACAGGTCTAATTCACCCCTCCACTTT
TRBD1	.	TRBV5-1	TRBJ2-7	CASSLTWDRGYEQYF	TGCGCCAGCAGCTTGACCTGGGACAGGGGTTACGAGCAGTACTTC
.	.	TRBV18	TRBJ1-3	CASSPPHGVDWLIRDKSGNTIYF	TGTGCCAGCTCACCACCTCACGGGGTCGACTGGTTGATTCGGGACAAATCAGGAAACACCATATATTTT
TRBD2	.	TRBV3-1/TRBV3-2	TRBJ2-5	CASSQGPASGVETQYF	TGTGCCAGCAGCCAAGGCCCAGCTAGCGGGGTAGAGACCCAGTACTTC
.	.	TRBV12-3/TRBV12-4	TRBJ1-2	CASSLKGGYTF	TGTGCCAGCAGTTTAAAGGGGGGCTACACCTTC
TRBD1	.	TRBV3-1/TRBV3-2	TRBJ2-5	CASSQGRGRKTQYF	TGTGCCAGCAGCCAAGGCAGGGGGAGAAAGACCCAGTACTTC
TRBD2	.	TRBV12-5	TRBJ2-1	CASGLVPLAGRSEQFF	TGTGCTAGTGGTTTGGTACCTCTAGCGGGGAGGAGTGAGCAGTTCTTC
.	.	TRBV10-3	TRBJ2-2	CAIMGASRTGELFF	TGTGCCATCATGGGGGCCTCGCGCACCGGGGAGCTGTTTTTT
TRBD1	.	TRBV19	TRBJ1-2	CASTTGVIGGYTF	TGTGCCAGCACGACAGGGGTCATTGGTGGCTACACCTTC
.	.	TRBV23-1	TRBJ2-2	CASSQEVGQQVVYAGELFF	TGCGCCAGCAGTCAAGAGGTTGGACAGCAGGTCGTATACGCCGGGGAGCTGTTTTTT
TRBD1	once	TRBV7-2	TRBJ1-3	CASSLRQGAGNTIYF	TGTGCCAGCAGCTTACGACAGGGAGCTGGAAACACCATATATTTT
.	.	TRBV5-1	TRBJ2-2	CASSLGLPNTGELFF	TGCGCCAGCAGCTTAGGACTACCGAACACCGGGGAGCTGTTTTTT
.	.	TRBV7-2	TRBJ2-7	CASSLVASLAYEQYF	TGTGCCAGCAGCTTAGTGGCTAGCTTGGCCTACGAGCAGTACTTC
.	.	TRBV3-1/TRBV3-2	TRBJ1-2	CASSPGTEEYYGYTF	TGTGCCAGCAGCCCCGGGACTGAAGAGTACTATGGCTACACCTTC
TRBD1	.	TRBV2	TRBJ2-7	CASSEEGDRGAHEQYF	TGTGCCAGCAGTGAAGAGGGGGACAGGGGGGCCCACGAGCAGTACTTC
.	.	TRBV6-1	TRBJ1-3	CASSEITGSGNTIYF	TGTGCCAGCAGTGAAATTACAGGCTCTGGAAACACCATATATTTT
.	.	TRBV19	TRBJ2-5	CASSILVGAQETQYF	TGTGCCAGTAGTATCCTCGTAGGGGCACAAGAGACCCAGTACTTC
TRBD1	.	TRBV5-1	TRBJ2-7	CASSRNTGGTEQYF	TGCGCCAGCAGCAGAAATACAGGGGGCACGGAGCAGTACTTC
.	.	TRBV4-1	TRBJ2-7	CASSPTLDRAYEQYF	TGCGCCAGCAGCCCGACCTTGGACAGAGCCTACGAGCAGTACTTC
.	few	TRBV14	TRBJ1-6	CASSLGQRYNSPLHF	TGTGCCAGCAGCCTCGGACAGCGGTATAATTCACCCCTCCACTTT
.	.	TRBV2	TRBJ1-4	CASRVTGATNEKLFF	TGTGCCAGCAGGGTAACAGGTGCAACTAATGAAAAACTGTTTTTT
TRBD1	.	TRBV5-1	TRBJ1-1	CASSLEKTGQISEAFF	TGCGCCAGCAGCTTGGAAAAAACGGGACAGATCAGTGAAGCTTTCTTT
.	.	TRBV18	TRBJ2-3	CASSPGDSLTADTQYF	TGTGCCAGCTCACCGGGGGACTCCCTGACGGCAGATACGCAGTATTTT
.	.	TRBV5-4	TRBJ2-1	CASSTAPYNEQFF	TGTGCCAGTTCGACAGCGCCTTACAATGAGCAGTTCTTC
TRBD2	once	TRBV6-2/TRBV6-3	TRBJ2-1	CASSYRGTSGSSYNEQFF	TGTGCCAGCAGTTACCGAGGGACTAGCGGAAGCTCCTACAATGAGCAGTTCTTC